This T cell receptor beta chain stems from a study of blood T cell repertoires in COVID-19. Across the whole study: The United States, Italy and Spain supplied acute and convalescent COVID-19 samples.

Assay used: immunoSEQ multiplex PCR; TCRdb lists only in-frame clones, some missing. The table has 200,000 to 250,000 clones, 65% to 90% seen once. This clone was seen just once. A Seattle source enrolled patients during active infection and followed them longitudinally. CDR1 and CDR2 (germline): MNHEY, SVGAGI. V gave up 7 bases and J gave up 2 bases, with 11 bases separating them. The CDR3 totals 13 residues. The chain couples TRBV6-5 to TRBJ1-1; D gene unclear. Specimen: peripheral blood. The TCR sequence derives from a man in his fifties or sixties with COVID-19, enrolled during active disease. Here the CDR3 DNA reads TGTGCCAGCACTTGGACGGGAAACACTGAAGCTTTCTTT. It translates to CASTWTGNTEAFF.